Here is one TCR beta chain with its context. Its antigen is currently unknown. Cells designated naive CD8 were CD45RO-negative and were positively selected for CCR7, with terminally differentiated effector memory CD45RA+ cells excluded. Donors were healthy HIV-negative adults without recently reported acute infections or vaccinations. Every one of the donors was a Caucasian adult that lived in Nashville, Tennessee. Germline assignment: CDR1 SGHDN and CDR2 FVKESK. Trimming removed 0 bases from V and 0 bases from J, with 8 bases in between. The CDR3 extends over 15 amino acids. The data were produced by immunoSEQ multiplex PCR, yet TCRdb's version contains in-frame clones alone and is incomplete. In the table there are roughly 650,000 clones, roughly 96% of which are singletons. The data were obtained in a study of shared clonotypes between healthy human individuals. Points from the study as a whole: Sharing across a handful of donors was seen in 4% to 6.5% of naive CD4 clonotypes.

This receptor was obtained from a woman in her 30s in good health. Material: naive CD8+ T cells sorted from blood. This chain uses TRBV14 with TRBJ1-1; D remains unclear. CDR3 amino acids: CASSQDIPLNTEAFF. CDR3 in DNA: TGTGCCAGCAGCCAAGATATACCTCTGAACACTGAAGCTTTCTTT.